The 30 T cell receptor beta chains reported below all come from one sample, sequenced in a study of cytomegalovirus exposure and HLA in healthy donors. PCR was performed using 60 Vbeta and 13 Jbeta primers. This table comes from immunoSEQ multiplex PCR, and its TCRdb copy is limited to in-frame clones, with some not included. The data show approximately 98,000 clones, with 70% to 80% seen just once and around 9.9% held by the top ten. Sample: PBMCs. These receptor sequences come from a young man in good health and CMV-seropositive.

The chain joins TRBV6-5 to TRBJ1-2; no firm D call. The CDR3 runs to 14 residues. Trimming pared 6 bases from V and 4 bases from J, leaving 15 bases between. Germline V CDR1 and CDR2: MNHEY, SVGAGI. CDR3 in amino acids: CASSFLSESYGYTF. CDR3 nucleotides: TGTGCCAGCAGCTTTCTGTCTGAGAGCTATGGCTACACCTTC.

Note on this clone: The conserved final phenylalanine or tryptophan is absent from the CDR3, which likely points to a read error. It is unclear where the CDR3 begins or ends on the DNA, so no DNA is shown, and the CDR3 is as TCRdb lists it. This chain connects TRBV5-8 to TRBJ1-2; the table gives TRBD1 as D, unverified against the DNA. The CDR3 totals 10 residues, both ends included. CDR1 SGHTS and CDR2 YDEGEE come from the germline V gene. This chain's CDR3 is CASSPRDRVI.

J is TRBJ1-1 and V is TRBV7-9; no definite D call. Trimming took 5 bases from V and 3 from J, leaving 7 bases between them. The CDR3 is made up of 12 amino acids. Germline CDR1 and CDR2: SEHNR and FQNEAQ (reference sequence). CDR3 coding DNA: TGTGCCAGCAGCCAAATAGACACTGAAGCTTTCTTT. As protein: CASSQIDTEAFF.

The chain recombines TRBV4-1 with TRBJ1-1; 10 positions match TRBD1. The ends lost 1 base at V and 3 bases at J; junction bases unmatched: 2. CDR3 length equals 15 residues. Germline values: CDR1 MGHRA, CDR2 YSYEKL. The CDR3 loop reads CASSQGGQGYTEAFF. Here the CDR3 DNA reads TGCGCCAGCAGCCAAGGGGGACAGGGGTACACTGAAGCTTTCTTT.

The rearrangement links TRBV5-1 to TRBJ2-7; 9 bases align to TRBD2. The germline CDR1 and CDR2 sequences are SGHRS and YFSETQ. This CDR3 is 15 amino acids long. After removal of 1 base from V and 2 bases from J, the junction contained 4 bases not matched to a gene. The CDR3 DNA follows: TGCGCCAGCAGCTTGCTCCCTAGCGGGACCTACGAGCAGTACTTC. Residues: CASSLLPSGTYEQYF. Looking up the rest from reference TRBV5-1 and TRBJ2-7 gives the full variable domain: KAGVTQTPRYLIKTRGQQVTLSCSPISGHRSVSWYQQTPGQGLQFLFEYFSETQRNKGNFPGRFSGRQFSNSRSEMNVSTLELGDSALYLCASSLLPSGTYEQYFGPGTRLTVT.

The V call is TRBV15, the J call TRBJ1-3; 11 positions agree with TRBD1. CDR3 size: 15 residues. V was pared by 0 bases and J by 6 bases, with 1 base of the junction left unmatched. The germline V gene encodes CDR1 LNHNV and CDR2 YYDKDF (reference sequence). This CDR3 is CATSREGQGENTIYF. For the CDR3, the DNA is TGTGCCACCAGCAGAGAGGGACAGGGGGAAAACACCATATATTTT.

This chain connects TRBV19 to TRBJ1-6; D perhaps matches TRBD1 (5 bases). Per germline, CDR1 LNHDA and CDR2 SQIVND (reference sequence). V lost 4 bases and J lost 9, with 16 bases in between. The CDR3 contains 15 residues. The CDR3 loop reads CASSTGWGGSSPLHF. In DNA form, the CDR3 reads TGTGCCAGTAGTACCGGTTGGGGGGGGAGTTCACCCCTCCACTTT.

This clone was found once. This chain uses TRBV29-1 with TRBJ2-1, with TRBD2 matching 12 bases. In germline, CDR1 is SQVTM, CDR2 ANQGSEA. The CDR3 consists of 15 residues. The V and J ends lost 2 bases and 7 bases, in that order; junction bases with no gene match: 6. The chain's CDR3 is CSVEPSSGGANEQFF. DNA of the CDR3: TGCAGCGTTGAACCATCTAGCGGGGGGGCGAATGAGCAGTTCTTC.

The chain employs TRBV29-1 and TRBJ2-7, with D possibly matching TRBD2 (6 bases). In germline, CDR1 is SQVTM, CDR2 ANQGSEA. V shed 3 bases and J shed 4 bases, with 16 bases lying between them. This CDR3 contains 14 residues. The CDR3 bases are TGCAGCGTTGAGGGTCCGGGACTTCAATACGAGCAGTACTTC. Translated, it gives CSVEGPGLQYEQYF.

V and J are TRBV5-1 and TRBJ2-3; 11 bases match TRBD2. CDR3 length equals 17 residues. The V gene's germline CDR1 is SGHRS and CDR2 YFSETQ. Unmatched junction bases numbered 5, after V lost 0 bases and J lost 2 bases. For the CDR3, the DNA is TGCGCCAGCAGCTTGGCCCCGACTAGCGGGGACACAGATACGCAGTATTTT. It is translated as CASSLAPTSGDTDTQYF.

The chain employs TRBV9 and TRBJ2-3; the match to TRBD1 covers 8 bases. The CDR3 contains 15 residues. Germline loops: CDR1 SGDLS, CDR2 YYNGEE. J lost 6 bases, V lost 0 bases, and 6 bases had no gene match. CDR3 nucleotides: TGTGCCAGCAGCGTAGATCAGGGGGCGAGTGATACGCAGTATTTT. Protein product: CASSVDQGASDTQYF.

V usage is TRBV10-1 and J usage is TRBJ1-1, with 10 bases lining up with TRBD1. The CDR3 has 13 amino acids. The V and J ends lost 7 bases and 5 bases, in that order; junction bases with no gene match: 4. CDR1 and CDR2 from the germline V gene are WNHNN and SYGVQD (reference sequence). The CDR3 sequence: CASTGQGGTEAFF. The CDR3 DNA is TGCGCCAGCACTGGACAGGGGGGGACTGAAGCTTTCTTT.

V gene TRBV7-3 combines with J gene TRBJ2-1, with 10 bases identical to TRBD2. Germline-derived CDR1 and CDR2 are SGHTA and FQGTGA. CDR3 length: 18 residues. The V segment lost 5 bases and the J segment 1 base; nucleotides outside the gene matches: 11. CDR3 in amino acids: CASSALAGGLISYNEQFF. The CDR3 region has the DNA TGTGCCAGCAGCGCCTTAGCGGGGGGCCTGATTTCCTACAATGAGCAGTTCTTC. The entire variable domain, with the rest obtained from reference TRBV7-3 and TRBJ2-1, is as follows: GAGVSQTPSNKVTEKGKYVELRCDPISGHTALYWYRQSLGQGPEFLIYFQGTGAADDSGLPNDRFFAVRPEGSVSTLKIQRTERGDSAVYLCASSALAGGLISYNEQFFGPGTRLTVL.

The rearrangement joins TRBV6-5 to TRBJ1-5; no firm D call. The CDR3 has 14 amino acids. Germline V CDR1 and CDR2: MNHEY, SVGAGI. V was pared by 2 bases and J by 3 bases, with 8 bases between. For the CDR3, the DNA is TGTGCCAGCAGTTACAGAGGCCTCAATCAGCCCCAGCATTTT. The encoded protein is CASSYRGLNQPQHF.

This chain links TRBV7-8 with TRBJ2-1; perhaps TRBD2 as D (6 bases). The CDR3 is 13 residues long. V was trimmed by 5 bases and J by 10 bases, leaving 15 bases between them. The V gene's germline CDR1 is SGHVS and CDR2 FQNEAQ. This CDR3 is CASSPRDSSEQFF. The CDR3 nucleotides are TGTGCCAGCAGCCCGCGGGACTCGAGCGAGCAGTTCTTC.

The chain uses TRBV18 and TRBJ1-3; D not certain. This CDR3 has 13 residues. Deletions cut 0 bases from V and 4 bases from J, with 4 bases between. Looked up from germline, CDR1 is KGHSH and CDR2 is LQKENI. This chain's CDR3 is CASSPPLGNTIYF. CDR3 DNA: TGTGCCAGCTCACCACCCCTGGGAAACACCATATATTTT.

This chain connects TRBV5-1 to TRBJ1-6; perhaps TRBD1 as D (5 bases). CDR3 size: 15 residues. Germline CDR1 is SGHRS and CDR2 is YFSETQ. Trimming left V 4 bases short and J 10 bases short, with 18 bases between. CDR3 nucleotides: TGCGCCAGCAGCCCTTCGGAAGGGGCAGACTCACCCCTCCACTTT. It is translated as CASSPSEGADSPLHF. Together with reference TRBV5-1 and TRBJ1-6, the CDR3 gives the full variable domain: KAGVTQTPRYLIKTRGQQVTLSCSPISGHRSVSWYQQTPGQGLQFLFEYFSETQRNKGNFPGRFSGRQFSNSRSEMNVSTLELGDSALYLCASSPSEGADSPLHFGNGTRLTVT.

The genes are TRBV4-1 and TRBJ2-7; 8 bases are shared with TRBD1. Germline V gene data show CDR1 as MGHRA and CDR2 as YSYEKL. The V and J ends lost 3 bases and 7 bases, in that order; junction bases with no gene match: 14. The CDR3 loop spans 16 amino acids. As DNA, the CDR3 is TGCGCCAGCAGCCAGACCCTCGACAGGGGCTTCCCTGAGCAGTACTTC. This codes for CASSQTLDRGFPEQYF.

The chain has TRBV11-3 and TRBJ2-2, with a possible D match to TRBD2 (5 bases). From germline, CDR1 is SGHNT and CDR2 YENEEA. Trimming took off 1 base at V and 1 base at J, with 7 bases between the two ends. The CDR3 runs to 15 residues. The CDR3 loop is CASSLAGVNTGELFF. The CDR3, as DNA: TGTGCCAGCAGCTTAGCCGGGGTGAACACCGGGGAGCTGTTTTTT.

Of note for this clone: The same CDR3 is also encoded by other DNA sequences in this sample. The chain links TRBV5-4 to TRBJ1-1; D is possibly TRBD1 (6 bases). CDR3 length equals 15 residues. The germline V gene encodes CDR1 SGHNT and CDR2 YYREEE (reference sequence). The V gene lost 2 bases and the J gene lost 8 bases, with 19 bases spanning the gap. CDR3 in amino acids: CASSFRTGGNSEAFF. The CDR3 region has the DNA TGTGCCAGCAGCTTCCGGACGGGGGGCAATTCGGAAGCTTTCTTT.

The chain carries TRBV28 and TRBJ2-1, with 10 bases lining up with TRBD2. Losses at the gene ends were 4 bases for V and 4 bases for J; bases not matched to a gene: 7. The CDR3 has 16 amino acids. Germline CDR1 and CDR2: MDHEN and SYDVKM. This CDR3 is CASSSSRTSGYNEQFF. The CDR3 DNA is TGTGCCAGCAGTTCGTCGCGGACTAGCGGATACAATGAGCAGTTCTTC.

The chain couples TRBV28 to TRBJ1-1, with D uncertain. The CDR3 runs to 13 residues. Germline V gene data show CDR1 as MDHEN and CDR2 as SYDVKM. Trimming took off 2 bases at V and 7 bases at J, with 11 bases between the two ends. Here the CDR3 DNA reads TGTGCCAGCAGTTTAAGCCTGGCGGGTGAAGCTTTCTTT. Residues: CASSLSLAGEAFF. Based on the CDR3 plus reference TRBV28 and TRBJ1-1, the full variable domain is DVKVTQSSRYLVKRTGEKVFLECVQDMDHENMFWYRQDPGLGLRLIYFSYDVKMKEKGDIPEGYSVSREKKERFSLILESASTNQTSMYLCASSLSLAGEAFFGQGTRLTVV.

This clone was picked up a small number of times. This chain links TRBV6-5 with TRBJ1-5, with 7 bases identical to TRBD1. Germline V gene data show CDR1 as MNHEY and CDR2 as SVGAGI. The V gene end was trimmed by 10 bases and the J gene end by 9 bases; junction bases not matched to a gene: 15. The CDR3 consists of 14 residues. The CDR3 DNA reads TGTGCCACCACGACGGACAGGTCCAAGGGGCCCCAGCATTTT. Translation: CATTTDRSKGPQHF.

The chain links TRBV18 to TRBJ1-2; 7 nucleotides line up with TRBD1. V gave up 0 bases and J gave up 8 bases; unmatched junction bases: 6. The CDR3 contains 14 residues. Germline V lookup: CDR1 KGHSH, CDR2 LQKENI. CDR3 DNA sequence: TGTGCCAGCTCACCACCACGACAGGGTGCGGGCTACACCTTC. Protein: CASSPPRQGAGYTF.

The chain is built from TRBV11-3 and TRBJ2-1; 7 positions agree with TRBD1. Germline V gene data show CDR1 as SGHNT and CDR2 as YENEEA. The V gene end was trimmed by 8 bases and the J gene end by 5 bases; junction bases not matched to a gene: 12. This CDR3 contains 15 residues. The CDR3 nucleotides read TGTGCCAGCGCCTGGGACGGGACAGCCCACAATGAGCAGTTCTTC. Translating it yields CASAWDGTAHNEQFF.

The CDR3 nucleotides read TGTGCCAGCAGTGACTCAACAGGGGGCATCTATGGCTACACCTTC. Its translation: CASSDSTGGIYGYTF. V usage is TRBV6-4 and J usage is TRBJ1-2, with 9 bases identical to TRBD1. The CDR3 covers 15 residues. Germline CDR1 MRHNA, CDR2 SNTAGT. The J segment lost 4 bases and the V segment lost 0 bases, leaving 3 bases of the junction unmatched.

This clone was observed a handful of times. V and J are TRBV28 and TRBJ1-1; TRBD1 agrees at 7 bases. This CDR3 has 15 residues. Losses at the gene ends were 2 bases for V and 3 bases for J; bases not matched to a gene: 6. Germline CDR1 is MDHEN and CDR2 is SYDVKM. The CDR3 loop is CASSLEGGPYTEAFF. The CDR3 DNA reads as TGTGCCAGCAGTTTAGAAGGGGGCCCGTACACTGAAGCTTTCTTT.

This clone was picked up a small number of times. The V and J genes are TRBV6-1 and TRBJ2-1, with 7 bases that match TRBD1. The CDR3 has 15 residues. J gave up 0 bases and V 10 bases, and 9 bases lay outside the gene matches. Germline V gives CDR1 MNHNS, CDR2 SASEGT. The CDR3 coding sequence is TGTGCCACTGGGGACAGTCCTTACTCCTACAATGAGCAGTTCTTC. It specifies CATGDSPYSYNEQFF.

The chain's CDR3 is CASSQVEGGEQYF. DNA for the CDR3: TGTGCCAGCAGCCAAGTGGAGGGTGGCGAGCAGTACTTC. The gene calls are TRBV14 and TRBJ2-7; tentative D call: TRBD2 (6 bases). Trimming shortened V by 1 base and J by 6 bases, and 10 bases separated the two germline ends. Per the germline V gene, CDR1 is SGHDN and CDR2 is FVKESK. The CDR3 spans 13 residues.

The V gene is TRBV15, the J gene TRBJ1-1; D remains ambiguous. The V end lost 0 bases, the J end lost 2 bases, and 10 bases lay between the germline ends. Germline lookup yields CDR1 LNHNV and CDR2 YYDKDF (reference sequence). The CDR3 contains 15 residues. The CDR3 bases are TGTGCCACCAGCAGAGATTTGGGCACCAACACTGAAGCTTTCTTT. Its protein product is CATSRDLGTNTEAFF. The full variable domain, its missing parts supplied by reference TRBV15 and TRBJ1-1, is DAMVIQNPRYQVTQFGKPVTLSCSQTLNHNVMYWYQQKSSQAPKLLFHYYDKDFNNEADTPDNFQSRRPNTSFCFLDIRSPGLGDTAMYLCATSRDLGTNTEAFFGQGTRLTVV.